This TCR beta chain emerged from a study of early T cells in non-severe SARS-CoV-2 infection. Study as a whole: Chains stayed unpaired after sequencing of bulk RNA from unsorted whole blood.

Unique molecular identifiers were affixed to single, distinct cDNA molecules. TCRdb fed the 5' RACE reads into MiXCR, producing one record per CDR3 protein. The sample shows around 50,000 distinct CDR3 sequences, about 5.9% of them seen only once. The germline V and J ends were trimmed by 2 bases and 2 bases, with 9 bases remaining between them. CDR1 is KGHSH and CDR2 is LQKENI in the germline V gene. The CDR3 consists of 15 residues. The sequence derives from an adult who was a healthcare worker with PCR-confirmed SARS-CoV-2 infection or an uninfected control (not recorded which). The specimen was whole blood. The chain links TRBV18 to TRBJ2-2; D gene unclear. In DNA form, the CDR3 reads TGTGCCAGCTCACCAGAGGTGGGAAACACCGGGGAGCTGTTTTTT. Residues: CASSPEVGNTGELFF.